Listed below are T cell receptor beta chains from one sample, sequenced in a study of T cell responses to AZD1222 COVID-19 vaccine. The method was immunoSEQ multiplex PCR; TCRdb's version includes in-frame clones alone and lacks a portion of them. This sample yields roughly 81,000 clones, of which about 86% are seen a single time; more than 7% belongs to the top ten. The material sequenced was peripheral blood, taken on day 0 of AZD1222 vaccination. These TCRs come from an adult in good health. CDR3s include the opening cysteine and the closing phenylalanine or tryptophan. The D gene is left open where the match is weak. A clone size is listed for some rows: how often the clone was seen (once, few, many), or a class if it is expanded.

CASSSGLAGEGAKNIQYF	TGTGCCAGTAGTTCCGGACTAGCGGGAGAGGGAGCCAAAAACATTCAGTACTTC	TRBJ2-4	.	TRBD2	TRBV19
CASSPHTETQYF	TGTGCCAGCAGCCCCCACACAGAGACCCAGTACTTC	TRBJ2-5	.	.	TRBV7-2
CASSPRGSSGSPNSYNEQFF	TGTGCCAGCAGCCCCCGAGGGTCTAGCGGGAGTCCGAACTCCTACAATGAGCAGTTCTTC	TRBJ2-1	.	TRBD2	TRBV9
CASSPRQGGTGELFF	TGTGCCAGCTCACCACGCCAGGGTGGCACCGGGGAGCTGTTTTTT	TRBJ2-2	.	.	TRBV18
CASSLVSGWDNEQFF	TGTGCCAGCAGCTTAGTGTCAGGGTGGGACAATGAGCAGTTCTTC	TRBJ2-1	few	.	TRBV7-9
CASSFLAGELFF	TGTGCCAGCAGTTTCCTAGCCGGGGAGCTGTTTTTT	TRBJ2-2	.	.	TRBV9
CASSKTVGYTGELFF	TGTGCCAGTAGCAAGACAGTTGGCTACACCGGGGAGCTGTTTTTT	TRBJ2-2	.	.	TRBV19
CSAIPIPEVGYTF	TGCAGCGCCATACCGATCCCTGAGGTCGGCTACACCTTC	TRBJ1-2	.	.	TRBV29-1
CASSFRSTLNEQFF	TGTGCCAGCAGTTTCAGGTCCACTTTGAATGAGCAGTTCTTC	TRBJ2-1	.	.	TRBV27
CASSITTPGTITAHYGYTF	TGTGCCAGTAGTATCACAACCCCCGGGACAATAACCGCTCACTATGGCTACACCTTC	TRBJ1-2	.	.	TRBV19
CASSLDQETQYF	TGTGCCAGCAGCTTAGACCAAGAGACCCAGTACTTC	TRBJ2-5	.	.	TRBV7-6
CASSLESMVPGYTF	TGTGCCAGCAGCTTAGAATCGATGGTTCCTGGCTACACCTTC	TRBJ1-2	few	.	TRBV7-9
CASSSTGGISTDTQYF	TGTGCCAGCAGTTCGACAGGGGGAATTAGCACAGATACGCAGTATTTT	TRBJ2-3	.	TRBD1	TRBV6-4
CASRSRRAGELFF	TGTGCCAGTAGGAGTCGGAGGGCCGGGGAGCTGTTTTTT	TRBJ2-2	.	.	TRBV19
CASSLVIAGANEQFF	TGTGCCAGCAGCTTGGTAATTGCGGGAGCCAATGAGCAGTTCTTC	TRBJ2-1	.	TRBD2	TRBV5-4
CASSPGRFYEQYF	TGTGCCAGCAGCCCCGGCCGGTTCTACGAGCAGTACTTC	TRBJ2-7	few	.	TRBV7-9
CAISESKTFTGELFF	TGTGCCATCAGTGAGAGTAAGACCTTCACCGGGGAGCTGTTTTTT	TRBJ2-2	few	.	TRBV10-3
CARSFSGRGTGELFF	TGCGCTAGATCCTTTAGCGGGAGGGGGACCGGGGAGCTGTTTTTT	TRBJ2-2	few	TRBD2	TRBV4-1
CASSMGRTGAMNTEAFF	TGCGCCAGCAGCATGGGGAGGACAGGGGCAATGAACACTGAAGCTTTCTTT	TRBJ1-1	.	TRBD1	TRBV5-1
CASSPGQGGNTEAFF	TGTGCCAGCAGTCCCGGACAGGGCGGAAACACTGAAGCTTTCTTT	TRBJ1-1	.	TRBD1	TRBV28
CASSPLQGISTDTQYF	TGTGCCAGCAGCCCCTTGCAGGGGATTAGCACAGATACGCAGTATTTT	TRBJ2-3	.	.	TRBV11-1
CASSESWGANTGELFF	TGCGCCAGCAGTGAGTCGTGGGGAGCGAACACCGGGGAGCTGTTTTTT	TRBJ2-2	.	.	TRBV10-1
CASSSTQMGEQFF	TGTGCCAGCAGCTCCACTCAGATGGGGGAGCAGTTCTTC	TRBJ2-1	.	.	TRBV7-3
CASSPTGQFEQYF	TGTGCCAGCAGCCCGACAGGCCAGTTCGAGCAGTACTTC	TRBJ2-7	few	.	TRBV7-3
CASSLQGDYGYTF	TGTGCCAGCTCCCTACAGGGAGACTATGGCTACACCTTC	TRBJ1-2	.	.	TRBV2
CASSLDTTEAFF	TGTGCCAGCAGCTTGGATACCACTGAAGCTTTCTTT	TRBJ1-1	.	.	TRBV5-5
CASSLGSLNEQFF	TGTGCCAGCAGCTTAGGCAGCCTAAATGAGCAGTTCTTC	TRBJ2-1	.	.	TRBV7-3
CTSSNTPGLAGEAKNIQYF	TGCACCAGCAGCAATACCCCGGGACTAGCGGGAGAAGCCAAAAACATTCAGTACTTC	TRBJ2-4	.	.	TRBV1
CASSFPVNGDEQFF	TGTGCCAGCAGTTTTCCGGTAAACGGGGATGAGCAGTTCTTC	TRBJ2-1	few	.	TRBV28
CASSPARETGANVLTF	TGTGCCAGCAGCCCCGCCAGGGAGACTGGGGCCAACGTCCTGACTTTC	TRBJ2-6	.	.	TRBV7-9
CASSLAGQFSYEQYF	TGTGCCAGCAGTCTAGCGGGACAATTCTCCTACGAGCAGTACTTC	TRBJ2-7	.	TRBD2	TRBV6-5
CASSRLAGAFYNEQFF	TGTGCCAGTAGTAGGCTAGCGGGAGCGTTCTACAATGAGCAGTTCTTC	TRBJ2-1	.	TRBD2	TRBV19
CASSSDGKSYNEQFF	TGTGCCAGCAGCTCCGACGGTAAATCCTACAATGAGCAGTTCTTC	TRBJ2-1	few	.	TRBV11-3
CASSPRGYEQYF	TGTGCCAGCAGTCCCAGGGGATACGAGCAGTACTTC	TRBJ2-7	.	.	TRBV4-2
CASSLAGGNTEAFF	TGCGCCAGCAGCTTAGCGGGCGGGAACACTGAAGCTTTCTTT	TRBJ1-1	.	.	TRBV5-1
CASSLTGGLHGYTF	TGTGCCAGCAGCCTTACGGGGGGGCTCCATGGCTACACCTTC	TRBJ1-2	.	.	TRBV7-9
CSAPGLAEETQYF	TGCAGCGCTCCGGGACTAGCGGAGGAGACCCAGTACTTC	TRBJ2-5	.	TRBD2	TRBV29-1
CASSSPGIYEQYF	TGTGCCAGCAGCTCGCCGGGAATTTACGAGCAGTACTTC	TRBJ2-7	.	.	TRBV7-2
CASSLEGNSNTGELFF	TGCGCCAGCAGCCTGGAGGGGAACTCGAACACCGGGGAGCTGTTTTTT	TRBJ2-2	.	.	TRBV5-1
CASSNDRSWGYTF	TGTGCCAGCAGCAACGACAGGAGCTGGGGCTACACCTTC	TRBJ1-2	few	.	TRBV11-2
CASSQGAGYQETQYF	TGTGCCAGCAGCCAAGGTGCGGGGTACCAAGAGACCCAGTACTTC	TRBJ2-5	.	.	TRBV3-1/TRBV3-2
CASRSPEASEAFF	TGTGCCAGCAGATCCCCAGAGGCGAGTGAAGCTTTCTTT	TRBJ1-1	.	.	TRBV6-6
CASSSLAGNQETQYF	TGTGCCAGCAGCTCCCTAGCGGGAAACCAAGAGACCCAGTACTTC	TRBJ2-5	few	TRBD2	TRBV7-3
CASSSGRADEQYF	TGTGCCAGTTCCAGCGGGAGGGCCGACGAGCAGTACTTC	TRBJ2-7	.	TRBD2	TRBV19
CASSSDGAKGDTEAFF	TGTGCCAGCAGCTCAGACGGGGCCAAGGGGGACACTGAAGCTTTCTTT	TRBJ1-1	.	.	TRBV11-1
CASSQVRVAGNTYEQYF	TGTGCCAGCAGCCAAGTCCGCGTAGCGGGAAACACCTACGAGCAGTACTTC	TRBJ2-7	.	TRBD2	TRBV3-1/TRBV3-2
CASSLGGFINEQFF	TGTGCCAGCAGCTTAGGAGGGTTTATAAATGAGCAGTTCTTC	TRBJ2-1	once	.	TRBV7-9
CASSLRQGASYEQYF	TGTGCCAGCAGCCTACGACAGGGGGCGTCCTACGAGCAGTACTTC	TRBJ2-7	.	TRBD1	TRBV3-1/TRBV3-2
CASSGRETNEKLFF	TGTGCCAGCAGTGGCAGAGAAACTAATGAAAAACTGTTTTTT	TRBJ1-4	.	.	TRBV9
CASSGSHTGTSVYF	TGTGCCAGCAGCGGGAGCCATACCGGGACTAGCGTGTATTTT	TRBJ2-3	.	TRBD2	TRBV9
CASLVRETQYF	TGTGCCAGCCTGGTCCGAGAGACCCAGTACTTC	TRBJ2-5	once	.	TRBV27
CASSYRTSGKSEQFF	TGTGCCAGCAGCTACAGGACTAGCGGGAAATCTGAGCAGTTCTTC	TRBJ2-1	.	TRBD2	TRBV3-1/TRBV3-2
CASSSHRTGMKSGANVLTF	TGTGCCAGCAGCTCTCACCGGACAGGAATGAAATCCGGGGCCAACGTCCTGACTTTC	TRBJ2-6	.	TRBD1	TRBV11-2
CASSGARDSQDTQYF	TGTGCCAGCAGCGGTGCCCGGGATTCCCAAGATACGCAGTATTTT	TRBJ2-3	.	.	TRBV7-9